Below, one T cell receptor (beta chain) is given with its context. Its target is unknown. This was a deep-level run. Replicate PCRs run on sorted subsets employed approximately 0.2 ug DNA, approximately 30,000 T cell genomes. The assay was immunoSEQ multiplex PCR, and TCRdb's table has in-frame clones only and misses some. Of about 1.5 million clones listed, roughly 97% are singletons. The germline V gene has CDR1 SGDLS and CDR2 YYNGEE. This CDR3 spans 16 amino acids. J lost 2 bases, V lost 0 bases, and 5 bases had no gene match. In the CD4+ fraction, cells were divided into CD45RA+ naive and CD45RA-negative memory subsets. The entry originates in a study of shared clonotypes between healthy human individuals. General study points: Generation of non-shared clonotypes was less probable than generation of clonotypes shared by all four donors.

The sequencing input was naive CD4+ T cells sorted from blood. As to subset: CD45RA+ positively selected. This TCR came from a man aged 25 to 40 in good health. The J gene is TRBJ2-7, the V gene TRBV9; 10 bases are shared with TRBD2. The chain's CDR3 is CASSVGAGGIPYEQYF. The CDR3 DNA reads TGTGCCAGCAGCGTAGGAGCGGGAGGGATACCCTACGAGCAGTACTTC.